Below, 17 T cell receptor beta chains from the same sample are listed, as sequenced in a study of cytomegalovirus exposure and HLA in healthy donors. The PCR was carried out with 60 Vbeta primers and 13 Jbeta primers. Assay used: immunoSEQ multiplex PCR; TCRdb lists only in-frame clones, some missing. Of over 90,000 clones in the sample, approximately 70% were seen once. Sequenced: PBMCs. These receptors all come from a woman aged 50 to 60 in good health and CMV-seronegative.

This clone was counted a few times. The chain couples TRBV6-1 to TRBJ2-3, with 9 bases fitting TRBD1. This CDR3 is 14 amino acids long. Germline lookup yields CDR1 MNHNS and CDR2 SASEGT. The ends lost 1 base at V and 4 bases at J; junction bases unmatched: 0. The CDR3 DNA reads as TGTGCCAGCAGTGAAGGACAGGGGGCAGATACGCAGTATTTT. It specifies CASSEGQGADTQYF.

This chain uses TRBV4-3 with TRBJ2-3; 9 bases are a match to TRBD2. With V trimmed by 4 bases and J by 4 bases, 9 bases remained unmatched. Germline V CDR1 and CDR2: LGHNA, YSLEER. The CDR3 loop spans 16 amino acids. The CDR3 is CASSLGNSGSSDTQYF. CDR3 DNA: TGCGCCAGCAGCCTGGGAAATAGCGGGAGCTCAGATACGCAGTATTTT.

This chain links TRBV5-1 with TRBJ2-5, with 10 nucleotides matching TRBD1. Trimming at V came to 1 base and at J to 2 bases, leaving 5 bases not matched to a gene. Germline CDR1 and CDR2: SGHRS and YFSETQ. The CDR3 covers 16 residues. CDR3 nucleotide sequence: TGCGCCAGCAGCTTGATGGGACAGGGGAATCAAGAGACCCAGTACTTC. Residues: CASSLMGQGNQETQYF.

The table lists this clone with a count of one. V gene TRBV4-3 combines with J gene TRBJ2-3; TRBD2 matches at 8 bases. This CDR3 comprises 15 residues. The ends lost 6 bases at V and 4 bases at J; junction bases unmatched: 9. CDR1 LGHNA and CDR2 YSLEER come from the germline V gene. CDR3 residues: CASRGMTSDADTQYF. The CDR3 DNA reads as TGCGCCAGCAGGGGAATGACTAGCGATGCAGATACGCAGTATTTT.

V gene TRBV7-6 combines with J gene TRBJ2-5, with 13 bases aligning to TRBD2. The CDR3 sequence is 15 residues long. After removal of 5 bases from V and 4 bases from J, the junction contained 4 bases not matched to a gene. Germline CDR1 and CDR2: SGHVS and FNYEAQ. The DNA of the CDR3 is TGTGCCAGCAGCAAACTAGCGGGAGGGCCAGAGACCCAGTACTTC. Its translation: CASSKLAGGPETQYF.

The CDR3, as DNA: TGTGCCAGCAGCCTCCGGGGGGCAAATGAGCAGTTCTTC. It specifies CASSLRGANEQFF. The rearrangement links TRBV13 to TRBJ2-1, with D maybe TRBD2 (7 bases). V lost 5 bases and J 7 bases, leaving 12 bases between the germline ends. Germline CDR1 PRHDT, CDR2 FYEKMQ (reference sequence). The CDR3 sequence is 13 residues long.

DNA for the CDR3: TGTGCCAGCAGTGAAGCTAGCGGCCTGTTCGATGAGCAGTTCTTC. Protein: CASSEASGLFDEQFF. This chain joins TRBV6-1 and TRBJ2-1; possible D gene TRBD2, 6 bases. CDR1 and CDR2 from the germline V gene are MNHNS and SASEGT. Trimming removed 0 bases at V and 8 bases at J, with 14 bases between. The CDR3 covers 15 residues.

The chain is built from TRBV27 and TRBJ1-6; possibly TRBD1 for D (6 bases). V was clipped by 2 bases and J by 6 bases, with 8 bases between them. The CDR3 loop spans 14 amino acids. Germline V gene lookup returns CDR1 MNHEY and CDR2 SMNVEV (reference sequence). CDR3 in DNA: TGTGCCAGCAGTTTAGAAGGGGGTAATTCACCCCTCCACTTT. Its translation: CASSLEGGNSPLHF.

This chain uses TRBV7-2 with TRBJ2-7, with 10 nucleotides matching TRBD2. Trimming took 5 bases from V and 2 from J; bases not matched to a gene: 6. CDR1 is SGHTA, CDR2 FQGNSA, per germline. The CDR3 covers 15 residues. Written as DNA, the CDR3 is TGTGCCAGCAGCCCCTTAGCGGGAGGAACCTACGAGCAGTACTTC. Protein: CASSPLAGGTYEQYF.

This clone has only a few counts. This chain links TRBV19 with TRBJ2-7; a possible D gene is TRBD2 (5 bases). V dropped 10 bases and J dropped 3 bases, with 16 bases sitting between them. The V gene's germline CDR1 is LNHDA and CDR2 SQIVND (reference sequence). The CDR3 has 13 residues. CDR3 in DNA: TGTGCCACCACCCCGACGGGGTACTACGAGCAGTACTTC. It encodes CATTPTGYYEQYF.

The J gene is TRBJ2-2, the V gene TRBV15; TRBD1 agrees at 8 bases. V was pared by 4 bases and J by 4 bases, with 2 bases of the junction left unmatched. Germline V gene data show CDR1 as LNHNV and CDR2 as YYDKDF (reference sequence). This CDR3 contains 14 residues. CDR3 residues: CATSTGQGTGELFF. CDR3 in DNA: TGTGCCACCAGCACCGGACAGGGCACCGGGGAGCTGTTTTTT.

In this sample, this clone turned up a few times. The genes are TRBV30 and TRBJ2-7, with D possibly TRBD1 on 5 matching bases. Looked up from germline, CDR1 is GTSNPN and CDR2 is SVGIG (reference sequence). Trimming left V 5 bases short and J 0 bases short, with 8 bases between. The CDR3 contains 12 residues. CDR3 amino acids: CAWRTSSYEQYF. The CDR3 region has the DNA TGTGCCTGGCGGACAAGCTCCTACGAGCAGTACTTC.

This clone was observed once. This chain connects TRBV19 to TRBJ2-3; perhaps TRBD1 as D (5 bases). V shed 7 bases and J shed 2 bases, with 19 bases lying between them. The germline CDR1 and CDR2 sequences are LNHDA and SQIVND (reference sequence). The CDR3 sequence is 16 residues long. CDR3 protein: CASNSKTRANTDTQYF. The CDR3 DNA reads TGTGCCAGTAACTCCAAGACCAGGGCGAACACAGATACGCAGTATTTT.

The chain couples TRBV30 to TRBJ1-2; 8 bases map to TRBD1. The V gene's germline CDR1 is GTSNPN and CDR2 SVGIG (reference sequence). The ends lost 4 bases at V and 4 bases at J; junction bases unmatched: 2. This CDR3 contains 12 residues. CDR3 residues: CAWTGGPYGYTF. The DNA of the CDR3 is TGTGCCTGGACAGGGGGCCCCTATGGCTACACCTTC.

This chain connects TRBV6-5 to TRBJ2-2, with D maybe TRBD2 (5 bases). The CDR3 totals 14 residues. Germline-derived CDR1 and CDR2 are MNHEY and SVGAGI. The V and J ends lost 6 bases and 3 bases respectively, with 11 bases between them. This chain's CDR3 is CASRGWGDTGELFF. The CDR3 DNA follows: TGTGCCAGCAGGGGTTGGGGAGACACCGGGGAGCTGTTTTTT.

V is TRBV5-6 and J is TRBJ1-1; D ambiguous. The CDR3 length is 13 residues. The V gene's germline CDR1 is SGHDT and CDR2 YYEEEE. Trimming removed 2 bases from V and 10 bases from J, with 15 bases in between. Written as DNA, the CDR3 is TGTGCCAGCAGCTTTTCTGACACCAGTGGAGCTTTCTTT. Its translation: CASSFSDTSGAFF.

This clone was detected once. The DNA for the CDR3 is TGCGCCAGCAGCATAATAGCGGGGGGCTCAATCACCGGGGAGCTGTTTTTT. Amino acids: CASSIIAGGSITGELFF. The rearrangement joins TRBV5-1 to TRBJ2-2, with 10 nucleotides matching TRBD2. The V and J ends lost 4 bases and 4 bases, in that order; junction bases with no gene match: 10. Germline CDR1 SGHRS, CDR2 YFSETQ. CDR3 length: 17 residues.